Below, 10 T cell receptor beta chains from the same sample are listed, as sequenced in a study of siplizumab effects on memory and regulatory T cells. The protocol was immunoSEQ multiplex PCR, while the TCRdb copy is restricted to in-frame clones and leaves out a portion. Found here are approximately 58,000 clones, just over 90% of them singletons; the top ten hold roughly two fifths. Material for sequencing was CD8+ T cells sorted from blood. The origin of the receptors is a human donor in good health.

This chain links TRBV7-9 with TRBJ1-2; D is possibly TRBD1 (6 bases). The germline CDR1 and CDR2 sequences are SEHNR and FQNEAQ (reference sequence). V was cut by 1 base and J by 7 bases, with 10 bases left in between. This CDR3 region has 13 residues. The CDR3 region has the DNA TGTGCCAGCAGCTTAGGACAGGAAAGTGGCTACACCTTC. Translated: CASSLGQESGYTF.

This chain uses TRBV14 with TRBJ1-5, with 7 bases aligning to TRBD1. The ends lost 3 bases at V and 3 bases at J; junction bases unmatched: 2. The length of the CDR3 is 14 residues. Germline V CDR1 and CDR2: SGHDN, FVKESK. CDR3 amino acids: CASSQTGTNQPQHF. The CDR3, as DNA: TGTGCCAGCAGCCAGACAGGGACCAATCAGCCCCAGCATTTT.

The chain carries TRBV9 and TRBJ2-3; D possibly corresponds to TRBD2 (6 bases). The germline V and J ends were trimmed by 3 bases and 1 base, with 12 bases remaining between them. This CDR3 has 15 amino acids. Germline V gene sequence: CDR1 SGDLS, CDR2 YYNGEE. The CDR3 bases are TGTGCCAGCAGCGGGGGGAGACTAGGCACAGATACGCAGTATTTT. The encoded protein is CASSGGRLGTDTQYF.

This clone was picked up one time. This chain connects TRBV4-1 to TRBJ1-5; a possible D gene is TRBD1 (5 bases). Germline values: CDR1 MGHRA, CDR2 YSYEKL. V lost 5 bases and J 0 bases, leaving 14 bases between the germline ends. This CDR3 spans 16 amino acids. CDR3: CASSNAGDGSNQPQHF. CDR3 nucleotides: TGCGCCAGCAGCAATGCCGGGGACGGTAGCAATCAGCCCCAGCATTTT.

The chain combines TRBV19 with TRBJ2-1; D is unresolved. V lost 5 bases and J lost 2, with 16 bases in between. CDR1 and CDR2 (germline): LNHDA, SQIVND (reference sequence). This CDR3 region has 16 residues. This CDR3 is CASSPDHFITYNEQFF. DNA of the CDR3: TGTGCCAGTAGTCCAGACCACTTTATAACCTACAATGAGCAGTTCTTC.

V usage is TRBV13 and J usage is TRBJ1-5; 11 nucleotides match TRBD1. Looked up from germline, CDR1 is PRHDT and CDR2 is FYEKMQ (reference sequence). With 5 bases clipped from V and 7 bases from J, the junction kept 10 bases outside the gene matches. The CDR3 is 16 amino acids. CDR3 DNA: TGTGCCAGCAGCATATCCGGGACAGGGGGGCGGCAGCCCCAGCATTTT. Translation gives CASSISGTGGRQPQHF. Full variable domain (outside the CDR3, taken from reference TRBV13 and TRBJ1-5): AAGVIQSPRHLIKEKRETATLKCYPIPRHDTVYWYQQGPGQDPQFLISFYEKMQSDKGSIPDRFSAQQFSDYHSELNMSSLELGDSALYFCASSISGTGGRQPQHFGDGTRLSIL.

J is TRBJ1-6 and V is TRBV6-1; D remains ambiguous. This CDR3 has 16 residues. Germline CDR1 and CDR2: MNHNS and SASEGT. V dropped 0 bases and J dropped 4 bases, with 10 bases sitting between them. DNA of the CDR3: TGTGCCAGCAGTGAAGCGCAGGCCCTGTATAATTCACCCCTCCACTTT. Translation: CASSEAQALYNSPLHF.

The chain carries TRBV19 and TRBJ2-7, with 8 bases matching TRBD1. Germline CDR1 is LNHDA and CDR2 is SQIVND (reference sequence). The CDR3 is 15 residues long. Unmatched junction bases numbered 4, after V lost 1 base and J lost 2 bases. The CDR3: CASSIVGQAAYEQYF. The CDR3 DNA reads as TGTGCCAGTAGTATAGTGGGACAGGCCGCCTACGAGCAGTACTTC.

This clone has only a few counts. The CDR3 loop is CASSLATGELFF. The CDR3 DNA reads TGTGCCAGCAGCTTGGCGACCGGGGAGCTGTTTTTT. V and J are TRBV7-3 and TRBJ2-2; D is undetermined. Trimming removed 3 bases from V and 5 bases from J, with 4 bases in between. This CDR3 contains 12 residues. Looked up from germline, CDR1 is SGHTA and CDR2 is FQGTGA.

The rearrangement uses TRBV29-1 and TRBJ2-1; TRBD1 matches 9 bases. Germline assignment: CDR1 SQVTM and CDR2 ANQGSEA. Germline trimming cut 3 bases from V and 8 bases from J; bases unmatched to any gene: 8. The CDR3 has 14 residues. CDR3 sequence: CSVDVGTGSDEQFF. The CDR3 region has the DNA TGCAGCGTTGATGTCGGGACAGGGTCCGATGAGCAGTTCTTC.